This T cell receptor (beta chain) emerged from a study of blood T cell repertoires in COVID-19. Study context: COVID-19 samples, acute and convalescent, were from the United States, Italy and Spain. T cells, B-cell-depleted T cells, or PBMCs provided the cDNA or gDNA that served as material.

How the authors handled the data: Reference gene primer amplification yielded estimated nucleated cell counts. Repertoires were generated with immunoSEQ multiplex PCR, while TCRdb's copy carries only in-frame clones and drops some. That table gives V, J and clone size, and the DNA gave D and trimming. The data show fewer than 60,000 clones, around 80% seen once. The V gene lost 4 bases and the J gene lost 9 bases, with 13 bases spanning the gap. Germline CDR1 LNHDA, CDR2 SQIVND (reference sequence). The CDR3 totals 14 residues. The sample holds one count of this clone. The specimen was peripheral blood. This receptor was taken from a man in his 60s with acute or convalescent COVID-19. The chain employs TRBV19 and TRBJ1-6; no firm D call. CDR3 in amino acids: CASSNQAGSSPLHF. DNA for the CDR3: TGTGCCAGTAGTAACCAGGCCGGAAGTTCACCCCTCCACTTT.